Listed below are T cell receptor beta chains from one sample, sequenced in a study of response to subunit inactivated influenza vaccine. TCRdb analysed the RT-PCR reads with MiXCR anew, one entry per CDR3 protein. The sample consists of more than 550,000 distinct CDR3 sequences, approximately 12% of them appearing once. Sequencing used PBMCs from blood, obtained on the day of vaccination. Receptor source: a man aged 50-60 years who received an inactivated influenza vaccine. Both conserved end residues are part of each CDR3. D genes are given only for firm matches. Clone sizes are given selectively: once, few, many, or a class where the clone is expanded.

d_call	v_call	clone_size	j_call	cdr3_aa	cdr3_nt
TRBD1	TRBV6-2/TRBV6-3	-	TRBJ2-7	CASSYSMTGGGHEQYF	TGTGCCAGCAGTTACTCGATGACAGGGGGAGGTCACGAGCAGTACTTC
-	TRBV20-1	-	TRBJ2-3	CSARLSERSRRSTDTQYF	TGCAGTGCTAGATTGTCTGAACGTTCAAGGCGTAGCACAGATACGCAGTATTTT
TRBD2	TRBV7-2	few	TRBJ2-7	CASTLGGAGGSYEQYF	TGTGCCAGCACCCTAGGGGGGGCGGGGGGCTCCTACGAGCAGTACTTC
-	TRBV6-1	-	TRBJ2-3	CASSEAVAETDTQYF	TGTGCCAGCAGTGAAGCGGTTGCAGAAACAGATACGCAGTATTTT
-	TRBV14	-	TRBJ1-3	CASRDSSGNTIYF	TGTGCCAGCAGGGACAGCTCTGGAAACACCATATATTTT
-	TRBV5-1	-	TRBJ2-5	CASSLDSLRETQYF	TGCGCCAGCAGCTTGGACAGCCTAAGAGAGACCCAGTACTTC
TRBD2	TRBV20-1	few	TRBJ2-5	CSALERGLGLETQYF	TGCAGTGCTCTGGAGCGGGGGCTGGGTCTAGAGACCCAGTACTTC
-	TRBV6-5	few	TRBJ1-1	CASSYFTGMNTEAFF	TGTGCCAGCAGTTACTTCACAGGGATGAACACTGAAGCTTTCTTT
-	TRBV7-2	many	TRBJ2-7	CASSRTGAYEQYF	TGTGCCAGCAGTCGCACCGGGGCATACGAGCAGTACTTC
-	TRBV20-1	-	TRBJ2-3	CSVLVPGNTDTQYF	TGCAGTGTATTGGTCCCGGGAAACACAGATACGCAGTATTTT
-	TRBV7-2	-	TRBJ1-5	CASSLVMGDQPQHF	TGTGCCAGCAGCTTAGTTATGGGGGATCAGCCCCAGCATTTT
-	TRBV5-5	many	TRBJ2-1	CASSLGAYNEQFF	TGTGCCAGCAGCTTAGGGGCCTACAATGAGCAGTTCTTC
-	TRBV7-2	-	TRBJ2-5	CAISLRSGAQYF	TGTGCCATCAGCTTACGAAGTGGGGCCCAGTACTTC
-	TRBV12-3/TRBV12-4	-	TRBJ2-5	CASSLGSGGNQETQYF	TGTGCCAGCAGTTTAGGTAGCGGAGGGAACCAAGAGACCCAGTACTTC